These 19 T cell receptor beta chains were all obtained from the same sample, sequenced in a study of shared clonotypes between healthy human individuals. Some clones are missing from TCRdb's copy, which holds only in-frame ones; the method was immunoSEQ multiplex PCR. The profile covers roughly 1,000,000 clones, with more than 75% appearing a single time and more than 0.55% taken by the ten largest. Sequenced material: memory CD4+ T cells from PBMCs. This sample's subset: CD45RA-negative fraction. All receptors derive from a man younger than 30 in good health. Some clones in this sample may be carry-over from other donors' samples.

The genes are TRBV6-1 and TRBJ1-2; maybe TRBD1 (6 bases). The V end was cut by 5 bases, the J end by 1 base, with 14 bases between. CDR3 length equals 15 residues. The germline CDR1 and CDR2 sequences are MNHNS and SASEGT. CDR3 sequence reads: CASSIQGGLNYGYTF. The CDR3 DNA follows: TGTGCCAGCAGTATACAGGGCGGTCTTAACTATGGCTACACCTTC.

This clone was detected only once. The rearrangement links TRBV6-5 to TRBJ1-1, with D perhaps TRBD1 (6 bases). Germline lookup yields CDR1 MNHEY and CDR2 SVGAGI. This CDR3 spans 14 amino acids. V was shortened by 10 bases and J by 4 bases, with 19 bases between the two germline ends. The CDR3 DNA reads TGTGCCACGGTATCTCACCAGGGGTCCACTGAAGCTTTCTTT. Protein product: CATVSHQGSTEAFF.

In its sample, this clone was seen many times. J is TRBJ2-7 and V is TRBV7-2; TRBD2 agrees at 7 bases. Germline lookup yields CDR1 SGHTA and CDR2 FQGNSA. This CDR3 contains 13 residues. V dropped 5 bases and J dropped 5; count of bases not matched to a gene: 6. The CDR3 loop is CASSLLGTNEQYF. The CDR3 DNA reads as TGTGCCAGCAGCCTGTTGGGGACTAACGAGCAGTACTTC.

This sequence joins TRBV25-1 and TRBJ1-5, with a weak D call TRBD1 (5 bases). V was cut by 3 bases and J by 3 bases, with 12 bases left in between. Germline lookup yields CDR1 MGHDK and CDR2 SYGVNS. The CDR3 length is 15 residues. CDR3 residues: CASSESTGLNQPQHF. CDR3 bases: TGTGCCAGCAGTGAGTCAACAGGTCTCAATCAGCCCCAGCATTTT.

The chain uses TRBV30 and TRBJ1-5; 10 nucleotides match TRBD1. This CDR3 has 17 amino acids. The V gene end was trimmed by 2 bases and the J gene end by 4 bases; junction bases not matched to a gene: 11. Germline V CDR1 and CDR2: GTSNPN, SVGIG (reference sequence). The CDR3 coding sequence is TGTGCCTGGAGTATCAGGACAGGGGGTGGAGGGAATCAGCCCCAGCATTTT. It is translated as CAWSIRTGGGGNQPQHF.

This clone appeared a single time. The rearrangement joins TRBV6-1 to TRBJ1-1; no definite D call. V lost 3 bases and J lost 13, with 12 bases in between. Germline values: CDR1 MNHNS, CDR2 SASEGT. The CDR3 length is 11 residues. CDR3 bases: TGTGCCAGCAGTGAGCTACCCGTGGTTTTCTTT. It encodes CASSELPVVFF.

The rearrangement uses TRBV18 and TRBJ2-6; 8 bases align to TRBD1. CDR1 is KGHSH and CDR2 is LQKENI in the germline V gene. V shed 3 bases and J 0 bases; nucleotides not matched to a gene: 10. CDR3 size: 19 residues. CDR3 residues: CASSPRLPGTGSGANVLTF. CDR3 nucleotide sequence: TGTGCCAGCTCACCGAGGCTCCCAGGGACAGGCTCTGGGGCCAACGTCCTGACTTTC.

The V call is TRBV5-4, the J call TRBJ1-3; the match to TRBD1 covers 7 bases. V was clipped by 4 bases and J by 2 bases; unmatched bases: 3. The CDR3 has 14 amino acids. CDR1 is SGHNT and CDR2 is YYREEE in the germline V gene (reference sequence). CDR3 DNA: TGTGCCAGCAGCGCGGACAGGACTGGAAACACCATATATTTT. Its translation: CASSADRTGNTIYF.

The rearrangement joins TRBV28 to TRBJ1-2, with D tentatively TRBD1 (5 bases). Trimming stripped 3 bases from V and 6 bases from J, with 8 bases between. Germline-derived CDR1 and CDR2 are MDHEN and SYDVKM. This CDR3 is built from 12 residues. The DNA of the CDR3 is TGTGCCAGCAGTTTGTTACAGGATGGCTACACCTTC. Translated: CASSLLQDGYTF.

The chain links TRBV30 to TRBJ1-1, with D perhaps matching TRBD1 (5 bases). CDR1 and CDR2 from the germline V gene are GTSNPN and SVGIG (reference sequence). Trimming shortened V by 2 bases and J by 7 bases, and 17 bases separated the two germline ends. The CDR3 runs 14 residues. The CDR3 DNA is TGTGCCTGGAGTCACATGGGACGAAGGAGTGAAGCTTTCTTT. Amino acid sequence: CAWSHMGRRSEAFF.

This rearrangement joins TRBV27 to TRBJ2-5, with D perhaps assigned TRBD1 or TRBD2 (6 bases each). The CDR3 covers 15 residues. Between the trimmed V and J ends, which lost 0 bases and 4 bases, there was a span of 12 bases. Germline lookup yields CDR1 MNHEY and CDR2 SMNVEV (reference sequence). The CDR3 DNA is TGTGCCAGCAGTTTATCAGGGGGGCTAGGAGAGACCCAGTACTTC. The encoded protein is CASSLSGGLGETQYF.

The gene calls are TRBV9 and TRBJ1-2; weak D call: TRBD1 (6 bases). V lost 4 bases and J lost 4, with 17 bases in between. The germline gives CDR1 SGDLS, CDR2 YYNGEE. This CDR3 contains 15 residues. CDR3 loop: CASSPSYDRLYGYTF. As DNA, the CDR3 is TGTGCCAGCAGCCCCTCTTACGACAGGCTCTATGGCTACACCTTC.

In its sample, this clone was seen many times. The sample holds other DNA sequences that translate to the same CDR3. The chain links TRBV4-1 to TRBJ2-5, with TRBD2 as a possible D gene (6 bases). The CDR3 extends over 14 amino acids. CDR1 is MGHRA, CDR2 YSYEKL, per germline. Deletions cut 1 base from V and 5 bases from J, with 11 bases between. The CDR3 nucleotides are TGCGCCAGCAGCCAAGGGTCCCGGGAGGAGACCCAGTACTTC. It yields the protein CASSQGSREETQYF.

This clone was counted many times. V usage is TRBV6-6 and J usage is TRBJ1-2; a possible D gene is TRBD1 (6 bases). V was shortened by 5 bases and J by 4 bases, with 8 bases between the two germline ends. This CDR3 comprises 12 residues. Germline CDR1 MNHNY, CDR2 SVGAGI (reference sequence). The CDR3 is CASSKGGYGYTF. The CDR3 nucleotides are TGTGCCAGCAGTAAAGGGGGCTATGGCTACACCTTC.

The V call is TRBV5-4, the J call TRBJ2-5; perhaps TRBD1 as D (5 bases). The CDR3 covers 15 residues. Trimming shortened V by 4 bases and J by 5 bases, and 18 bases separated the two germline ends. Germline V gene sequence: CDR1 SGHNT, CDR2 YYREEE (reference sequence). DNA of the CDR3: TGTGCCAGCAGCCTGCAGGGCCACAGCGAGGAGACCCAGTACTTC. Translated: CASSLQGHSEETQYF.

This clone came up once. V is TRBV28 and J is TRBJ1-2; perhaps TRBD1 as D (6 bases). CDR1 MDHEN and CDR2 SYDVKM come from the germline V gene. Trimming took off 6 bases at V and 4 bases at J, with 15 bases between the two ends. CDR3 size: 14 residues. Here the CDR3 reads CASRTLQGSYGYTF. CDR3 DNA: TGTGCCAGCAGGACCTTACAGGGCTCCTATGGCTACACCTTC.

This chain links TRBV9 with TRBJ1-1; 9 nucleotides align to TRBD1. Looked up from germline, CDR1 is SGDLS and CDR2 is YYNGEE. J was trimmed by 4 bases and V by 4 bases; bases with no gene match: 8. CDR3 size: 15 residues. In nucleotides, the CDR3 is TGTGCCAGCAGCCCCCAGACAGGGGGGGTCACTGAAGCTTTCTTT. Translated, it gives CASSPQTGGVTEAFF.

The J gene is TRBJ1-4, the V gene TRBV27; D call uncertain. V lost 0 bases, J lost 3 bases, and 11 bases lay in between. This CDR3 spans 16 amino acids. Germline CDR1 MNHEY, CDR2 SMNVEV (reference sequence). CDR3 residues: CASSLSLGLSNEKLFF. The CDR3 DNA follows: TGTGCCAGCAGTTTATCGCTCGGGTTGTCTAATGAAAAACTGTTTTTT.

The chain uses TRBV6-6 and TRBJ2-5; D is uncertain. The germline V gene encodes CDR1 MNHNY and CDR2 SVGAGI (reference sequence). The CDR3 consists of 14 residues. The V end lost 7 bases, the J end lost 12 bases, and 24 bases lay between the germline ends. CDR3 DNA: TGTGCCAGCATTCCCGTGGGCCGTTCCGCCCAAAAGTACTTC. Translated: CASIPVGRSAQKYF.